This entry features one T cell receptor (beta chain) sequence. The trim removed 3 bases at V and 5 bases at J, leaving 4 bases unmatched. There are 15 residues in the CDR3. The V gene's germline CDR1 is MGHRA and CDR2 YSYEKL. These data are taken from a study of blood T cell repertoires in COVID-19. The table came from immunoSEQ multiplex PCR; TCRdb's copy has only in-frame clones and leaves some out. This sample carries 120,000 to 150,000 clones, 87% of them seen once, and the ten largest clones take 0.75% to 0.95%. The sequenced material came from peripheral blood. V usage is TRBV4-1 and J usage is TRBJ1-6; 7 bases are shared with TRBD1. The sequence derives from a woman between 50 and 59 years old with acute or convalescent COVID-19. The CDR3 nucleotides read TGCGCCAGCAGCCAGGAACAGGGGAATAATTCACCCCTCCACTTT. As protein: CASSQEQGNNSPLHF.